The 17 T cell receptor beta chains below were found in one sample sequenced in a study of identical twins. From the 5' RACE reads, TCRdb called clonotypes with MiXCR, one entry per CDR3 protein. The sample yields more than 600,000 distinct CDR3 sequences, about 18% seen once. This sample also belongs to another study, concerning T cells expressing NK-cell markers.

The sequenced sample consisted of PBMCs. The receptor source for this set is a woman aged 18-29 years in good health.

This clonotype has more than one count but fewer than ten. The CDR3 DNA reads as TGTGCCAGCAGTTTAATGGCAGTAGGACATCAGCCCCAGCATTTT. Translation: CASSLMAVGHQPQHF. The chain couples TRBV12-3 or TRBV12-4 to TRBJ1-5; D is uncertain. The CDR3 spans 15 residues. Trimming took 2 bases from V and 5 from J, leaving 13 bases between them.

Here the CDR3 DNA reads TGTGCCAGCAGTTTACGCACAGACCGATATGGCTACACCTTC. This codes for CASSLRTDRYGYTF. V and J are TRBV12-3 or TRBV12-4 and TRBJ1-2; D ambiguous. The CDR3 loop spans 14 amino acids. Trimming stripped 2 bases from V and 5 bases from J, with 12 bases between.

V gene TRBV6-2 or TRBV6-3 combines with J gene TRBJ1-2; no reliable D call. CDR1 is MNHEY, CDR2 SVGEGT, per germline. V lost 4 bases, J lost 2 bases, and 8 bases lay in between. This CDR3 has 13 amino acids. CDR3 in DNA: TGTGCCAGCAGTTTCACGGACAACTATGGCTACACCTTC. This sequence encodes CASSFTDNYGYTF.

V is TRBV23-1 and J is TRBJ1-6; no clear D gene. TRBV23-1 is known as an ORF, though its function is uncertain. The V end lost 7 bases, the J end lost 11 bases, and 30 bases lay between the germline ends. The CDR3 length is 18 residues. CDR3: CASTRAAKKTDTDPPLHF. In DNA, the CDR3 is TGCGCCAGCACCCGGGCAGCAAAGAAGACCGACACAGATCCACCCCTCCACTTT.

The chain carries TRBV12-3 or TRBV12-4 and TRBJ2-3; tentative D call: TRBD1 (6 bases). Trimming pared 5 bases from V and 7 bases from J, leaving 16 bases between. This CDR3 region has 14 residues. This CDR3 reads CASSVGAGTNTQYF. For the CDR3, the DNA is TGTGCCAGCAGTGTAGGGGCAGGGACAAATACGCAGTATTTT.

V gene TRBV20-1 combines with J gene TRBJ2-1, with D uncertain. The CDR3 spans 14 residues. CDR1 is DFQATT and CDR2 is SNEGSKA in the germline V gene (reference sequence). V dropped 3 bases and J dropped 0 bases, with 9 bases sitting between them. The CDR3 DNA reads as TGCAGTGCTAGTACGGATAGCTCCTACAATGAGCAGTTCTTC. As protein: CSASTDSSYNEQFF.

This clonotype showed up just a few times. The chain employs TRBV21-1 and TRBJ1-1; the DNA was not used to check the table's D call, TRBD1. TRBV21-1 has pseudogene status. This CDR3 is built from 16 residues. Here the CDR3 DNA reads TGTGCCAGCAGCAAAGTTCGACAGGGTCCCGCACCTGAAGCTTTCTTT. This gives the protein CASSKVRQGPAPEAFF.

This clonotype came up a few times. The chain uses TRBV27 and TRBJ2-2; 8 nucleotides agree with TRBD2. Germline assignment: CDR1 MNHEY and CDR2 SMNVEV (reference sequence). V gave up 4 bases and J gave up 0 bases; unmatched junction bases: 10. This CDR3 has 18 residues. The CDR3 protein is CASSSPGLGLANTGELFF. Written as DNA, the CDR3 is TGTGCCAGCAGTTCCCCGGGACTAGGACTCGCGAACACCGGGGAGCTGTTTTTT.

The chain joins TRBV20-1 to TRBJ2-5; 11 positions match TRBD2. There are 14 residues in the CDR3. V was pared by 7 bases and J by 1 base, with 5 bases of the junction left unmatched. Germline V lookup: CDR1 DFQATT, CDR2 SNEGSKA (reference sequence). The CDR3 sequence is CSVAGGIPQETQYF. The CDR3 bases are TGCAGTGTAGCGGGAGGGATCCCCCAAGAGACCCAGTACTTC.

As concerns this clonotype: An end of the junction differs from the germline gene, which may be a read error. The V and J genes are TRBV12-3 or TRBV12-4 and TRBJ2-1; maybe TRBD2 (5 bases). The CDR3 runs to 15 residues. The CDR3: CAISGGSASYNEQFF. The CDR3 DNA sequence: TGTGCCATCAGTGGAGGTTCGGCGTCCTACAATGAGCAGTTCTTC.

There are a few counts of this clonotype. The chain has TRBV5-1 and TRBJ2-1; 10 bases fit TRBD2. The germline gives CDR1 SGHRS, CDR2 YFSETQ. The J segment lost 6 bases and the V segment lost 5 bases, leaving 11 bases of the junction unmatched. This CDR3 is built from 16 residues. The CDR3 DNA reads as TGCGCCAGCAGTTTTTACGGAGCGGGAGGGCCCAATGAGCAGTTCTTC. Translating gives CASSFYGAGGPNEQFF.

The chain couples TRBV6-5 to TRBJ2-2, with D perhaps being TRBD1 or TRBD2 (5 bases each). Trimming removed 0 bases from V and 0 bases from J, with 8 bases in between. The germline CDR1 and CDR2 sequences are MNHEY and SVGAGI. The CDR3 loop spans 16 amino acids. CDR3 sequence (DNA): TGTGCCAGCAGTTACTCGAGGGGCCCGAACACCGGGGAGCTGTTTTTT. As protein: CASSYSRGPNTGELFF.

The table lists this clonotype with many counts. The chain joins TRBV20-1 to TRBJ2-3; the match to TRBD2 covers 9 bases. The CDR3 runs 15 residues. Trimming removed 3 bases from V and 4 bases from J; junction bases left unmatched: 8. In germline, CDR1 is DFQATT, CDR2 SNEGSKA (reference sequence). The CDR3 DNA reads TGCAGTGCTAGCCCCCTAGCGGGGTCTGCAGATACGCAGTATTTT. This encodes CSASPLAGSADTQYF.

The chain is built from TRBV28 and TRBJ2-3, with TRBD2 identical over 7 bases. V trimming: 6 bases; J trimming: 5 bases; junction bases outside the gene matches: 8. CDR1 MDHEN and CDR2 SYDVKM come from the germline V gene. The length of the CDR3 is 14 residues. The CDR3 sequence is CASSPPREGDTQYF. CDR3 DNA: TGTGCCAGCAGCCCCCCCAGGGAGGGAGATACGCAGTATTTT.

The table lists this clonotype with a few counts. The rearrangement joins TRBV12-3 or TRBV12-4 to TRBJ2-2, with 14 nucleotides matching TRBD2. The CDR3 loop spans 16 amino acids. After removal of 11 bases from V and 7 bases from J, the junction contained 12 bases not matched to a gene. CDR3 nucleotide sequence: TGTGCCTCTCAAGGCGGGACTAGCGGGAGCGGCGGGGAGCTGTTTTTT. Protein: CASQGGTSGSGGELFF.

There are a few counts of this clonotype. This sequence joins TRBV6-1 and TRBJ2-7, with D possibly matching TRBD2 (5 bases). The CDR3 runs to 13 residues. Germline V CDR1 and CDR2: MNHNS, SASEGT. Between the trimmed V and J ends, which lost 6 bases and 5 bases, there was a span of 14 bases. The CDR3 region is CASRKRDPNEQYF. CDR3 nucleotide sequence: TGTGCCAGCAGGAAGAGGGATCCCAACGAGCAGTACTTC.

This clonotype was seen only a few times. The rearrangement links TRBV20-1 to TRBJ2-5; a weak D match, TRBD1 (6 bases). Per germline, CDR1 DFQATT and CDR2 SNEGSKA (reference sequence). The V end lost 1 base, the J end lost 2 bases, and 11 bases lay between the germline ends. The CDR3 length is 14 residues. Here the CDR3 reads CSARVPGVQETQYF. The CDR3, as DNA: TGCAGTGCTAGAGTGCCAGGGGTTCAAGAGACCCAGTACTTC.